This is a list of T cell receptor beta chains from one sample in a study of beta chain features in type 1 diabetes. Using immunoSEQ multiplex PCR, the repertoire was profiled, and TCRdb retains in-frame clones only, with some absent. This table has about 930,000 clones, 17% appearing once. Input material: naive CD4+ T cells from blood. The receptors were gathered from a woman younger than 35 in good health. Each CDR3 is given with its conserved first and last residue. Each record gives: CDR3 DNA, CDR3 protein, V gene, J gene, D gene, clone size. A D gene is named only where the DNA matches it firmly. Some rows have no size entry. The others give once, few or many, or a class for an expanded clone.

CDR3 DNA: TGTGCCAGCAGCGTAGAGTCCGGGACAGGACAACCACCCAGTCAGTTCTTC
CDR3 protein: CASSVESGTGQPPSQFF
V gene: TRBV9
J gene: TRBJ2-1
D gene: TRBD1
clone size: .

CDR3 DNA: TGTGCCAGCAGGACAGGGACCCCTCCTGGCGAGCAGTACTTC
CDR3 protein: CASRTGTPPGEQYF
V gene: TRBV18
J gene: TRBJ2-7
D gene: TRBD1
clone size: .

CDR3 DNA: TGTGCCAGCAGCCACTCACTCCCTCATCAAGAGACCCAGTACTTC
CDR3 protein: CASSHSLPHQETQYF
V gene: TRBV14
J gene: TRBJ2-5
D gene: .
clone size: few

CDR3 DNA: TGTGCCAGCAGTGTAGAAGGGCAGACGCTCTATGGCTACACCTTC
CDR3 protein: CASSVEGQTLYGYTF
V gene: TRBV27
J gene: TRBJ1-2
D gene: .
clone size: .

CDR3 DNA: TGTGCCAGCAGCCCTGAGACTGGATCGGAGACCCAGTACTTC
CDR3 protein: CASSPETGSETQYF
V gene: TRBV11-3
J gene: TRBJ2-5
D gene: .
clone size: .

CDR3 DNA: TGTGCCAGCAGCGCTAGTGCGGAGACCCAGTACTTC
CDR3 protein: CASSASAETQYF
V gene: TRBV9
J gene: TRBJ2-5
D gene: .
clone size: few

CDR3 DNA: TGTGCCAGCAGCCCCGACAGGGTTCTCTACAATGAGCAGTTCTTC
CDR3 protein: CASSPDRVLYNEQFF
V gene: TRBV7-8
J gene: TRBJ2-1
D gene: TRBD1
clone size: few

CDR3 DNA: TGTGCCAGCAGCACACTAGCGGGACCCTACGAGCAGTACTTC
CDR3 protein: CASSTLAGPYEQYF
V gene: TRBV11-2
J gene: TRBJ2-7
D gene: TRBD2
clone size: few

CDR3 DNA: TGTGCCAGCACCGACAGGGCACAAGAGACCCAGTACTTC
CDR3 protein: CASTDRAQETQYF
V gene: TRBV21-1
J gene: TRBJ2-5
D gene: .
clone size: .

CDR3 DNA: TGTGCCATCAGCCTGACTAGCGGGGCCTCTGGGGCCAACGTCCTGACTTTC
CDR3 protein: CAISLTSGASGANVLTF
V gene: TRBV10-3
J gene: TRBJ2-6
D gene: TRBD2
clone size: few

CDR3 DNA: TGTGCCAGCAGCCGCGGACAGCAAGACAATCAGCCCCAGCATTTT
CDR3 protein: CASSRGQQDNQPQHF
V gene: TRBV6-6
J gene: TRBJ1-5
D gene: .
clone size: few

CDR3 DNA: TGTGCCAGCAGCTTAGTCGGTGGCGACAGCTCTGGAAACACCATATATTTT
CDR3 protein: CASSLVGGDSSGNTIYF
V gene: TRBV7-8
J gene: TRBJ1-3
D gene: .
clone size: few

CDR3 DNA: TGTGCCAGCAGCCCCCCGGTGAAACGCACAGATACGCAGTATTTT
CDR3 protein: CASSPPVKRTDTQYF
V gene: TRBV13
J gene: TRBJ2-3
D gene: .
clone size: few

CDR3 DNA: TGTGCCAGCAGTCCGAGTCTTGTTCCTAATGAAAAACTGTTTTTT
CDR3 protein: CASSPSLVPNEKLFF
V gene: TRBV27
J gene: TRBJ1-4
D gene: .
clone size: .

CDR3 DNA: TGCGCCAGCAGCCAAGATCACGGGAGGGGCGAGCAGTACTTC
CDR3 protein: CASSQDHGRGEQYF
V gene: TRBV4-3
J gene: TRBJ2-7
D gene: TRBD2
clone size: few

CDR3 DNA: TGTGCCACCAGCAGAGTTGGCCCCTACGAGCAGTACTTC
CDR3 protein: CATSRVGPYEQYF
V gene: TRBV15
J gene: TRBJ2-7
D gene: .
clone size: few

CDR3 DNA: TGTGCCAGCAGTTGGGCAGGCCAGCAGCCCCAGCATTTT
CDR3 protein: CASSWAGQQPQHF
V gene: TRBV27
J gene: TRBJ1-5
D gene: .
clone size: .

CDR3 DNA: TGTGCCAGCAGCTTGAACCAAGTCTACACCTTC
CDR3 protein: CASSLNQVYTF
V gene: TRBV7-2
J gene: TRBJ1-2
D gene: .
clone size: few

CDR3 DNA: TGTGCCAGCAGCTTGTGGGGGCCCGGTTCTTCCTACAATGAGCAGTTCTTC
CDR3 protein: CASSLWGPGSSYNEQFF
V gene: TRBV7-2
J gene: TRBJ2-1
D gene: .
clone size: few

CDR3 DNA: TGTGCCAGCAGCTTAGCGGGGGGCACTTCCTACGAGCAGTACTTC
CDR3 protein: CASSLAGGTSYEQYF
V gene: TRBV7-9
J gene: TRBJ2-7
D gene: .
clone size: once

CDR3 DNA: TGTGCCAGCAGCGTATGGGACAGGGGCACTGAAGCTTTCTTT
CDR3 protein: CASSVWDRGTEAFF
V gene: TRBV7-8
J gene: TRBJ1-1
D gene: TRBD1
clone size: .

CDR3 DNA: TGTGCCAGCAGCTTAGGTCTCCCGGAGACCCAGTACTTC
CDR3 protein: CASSLGLPETQYF
V gene: TRBV7-3
J gene: TRBJ2-5
D gene: .
clone size: few

CDR3 DNA: TGTGCCAGCAGCATCCGGCCCCCCGGACCTGGGGCCAACGTCCTGACTTTC
CDR3 protein: CASSIRPPGPGANVLTF
V gene: TRBV7-8
J gene: TRBJ2-6
D gene: .
clone size: .

CDR3 DNA: TGTGCCAGCAGCTCCAATAGGGGGAGAGGTAACATTCAGTACTTC
CDR3 protein: CASSSNRGRGNIQYF
V gene: TRBV11-2
J gene: TRBJ2-4
D gene: .
clone size: .

CDR3 DNA: TGTGCCAGCAGGAGGAGAGACAGTCCGACGCACACCATATATTTT
CDR3 protein: CASRRRDSPTHTIYF
V gene: TRBV9
J gene: TRBJ1-3
D gene: .
clone size: few

CDR3 DNA: TGTGCCAGCAGCGCCCAGGGTGCGAACACCGGGGAGCTGTTTTTT
CDR3 protein: CASSAQGANTGELFF
V gene: TRBV9
J gene: TRBJ2-2
D gene: .
clone size: few

CDR3 DNA: TGTGCCAGCAGTCGGAATCCTCAAGAGACCCAGTACTTC
CDR3 protein: CASSRNPQETQYF
V gene: TRBV5-6
J gene: TRBJ2-5
D gene: .
clone size: .

CDR3 DNA: TGTGCCAGCAGGGGATTCACTGAAGCTTTCTTT
CDR3 protein: CASRGFTEAFF
V gene: TRBV6-5
J gene: TRBJ1-1
D gene: .
clone size: .

CDR3 DNA: TGTGCCAGCAGCTCCCGACCCGGGGGTCCACAAGAGACCCAGTACTTC
CDR3 protein: CASSSRPGGPQETQYF
V gene: TRBV7-2
J gene: TRBJ2-5
D gene: .
clone size: .

CDR3 DNA: TGTGCCAGCAGCCAAGAGGGACTACAATACACCGGGGAGCTGTTTTTT
CDR3 protein: CASSQEGLQYTGELFF
V gene: TRBV4-2
J gene: TRBJ2-2
D gene: TRBD2
clone size: .

CDR3 DNA: TGTGCCACCAGCAGAGACATTGGGAGGGGAGAGACCCAGTACTTC
CDR3 protein: CATSRDIGRGETQYF
V gene: TRBV15
J gene: TRBJ2-5
D gene: TRBD2
clone size: few

CDR3 DNA: TGCGCCAGCAGCTTTGGAATCGGTGGACCGTCTAAGGATGGGGAGCAGTTCTTC
CDR3 protein: CASSFGIGGPSKDGEQFF
V gene: TRBV5-1
J gene: TRBJ2-1
D gene: .
clone size: few

CDR3 DNA: TGTGCCAGCAAGGGGGGTGGGGAAAACATTCAGTACTTC
CDR3 protein: CASKGGGENIQYF
V gene: TRBV4-2
J gene: TRBJ2-4
D gene: .
clone size: .

CDR3 DNA: TGCGCCAGCAGCATGGGGATCCCGAACACCGGGGAGCTGTTTTTT
CDR3 protein: CASSMGIPNTGELFF
V gene: TRBV5-1
J gene: TRBJ2-2
D gene: .
clone size: few

CDR3 DNA: TGCAGTCTGACCCGGTACAATGAGCAGTTCTTC
CDR3 protein: CSLTRYNEQFF
V gene: TRBV20-1
J gene: TRBJ2-1
D gene: .
clone size: .

CDR3 DNA: TGTGCCTGGACCATGGGACCGAGTCTGGGCTACACCTTC
CDR3 protein: CAWTMGPSLGYTF
V gene: TRBV30
J gene: TRBJ1-2
D gene: .
clone size: .

CDR3 DNA: TGTGCCAGCAGTGACTCATCGGGAGGGGGAATCCTTGGCTACACCTTC
CDR3 protein: CASSDSSGGGILGYTF
V gene: TRBV6-4
J gene: TRBJ1-2
D gene: .
clone size: few

CDR3 DNA: TGTGCCAGCAGTTACACTTGGGACAGTAATCAGCCCCAGCATTTT
CDR3 protein: CASSYTWDSNQPQHF
V gene: TRBV6-5
J gene: TRBJ1-5
D gene: TRBD1
clone size: few

CDR3 DNA: TGTGCCAGCAGCTCTATAGGACAGGGGCCAGACCATGAGCAGTTCTTC
CDR3 protein: CASSSIGQGPDHEQFF
V gene: TRBV7-9
J gene: TRBJ2-1
D gene: TRBD1
clone size: .

CDR3 DNA: TGTGCCAGCAGTGACGCCATGACAGGGGACTATGGCTACACCTTC
CDR3 protein: CASSDAMTGDYGYTF
V gene: TRBV6-1
J gene: TRBJ1-2
D gene: TRBD1
clone size: .

CDR3 DNA: TGTGCCAGCAGCTGGGACAGGGCCGGCTACACCTTC
CDR3 protein: CASSWDRAGYTF
V gene: TRBV5-4
J gene: TRBJ1-2
D gene: TRBD1
clone size: few

CDR3 DNA: TGTGCCAGCAGTGCTACCCATAGCGGGAGCTCTTACAATGAGCAGTTCTTC
CDR3 protein: CASSATHSGSSYNEQFF
V gene: TRBV2
J gene: TRBJ2-1
D gene: TRBD2
clone size: .

CDR3 DNA: TGCGCCAGCAGTCTGCTCCGGGACCGTAACTACGAGCAGTACTTC
CDR3 protein: CASSLLRDRNYEQYF
V gene: TRBV5-1
J gene: TRBJ2-7
D gene: .
clone size: few

CDR3 DNA: TGTGCCAACTCGCCGCTCCGGGGCTACAATGAGCAGTTCTTC
CDR3 protein: CANSPLRGYNEQFF
V gene: TRBV18
J gene: TRBJ2-1
D gene: .
clone size: .

CDR3 DNA: TGTGCCAGCAGCTTAGTACTAGCGGTCGTCAATGAGCAGTTCTTC
CDR3 protein: CASSLVLAVVNEQFF
V gene: TRBV7-9
J gene: TRBJ2-1
D gene: TRBD2
clone size: .